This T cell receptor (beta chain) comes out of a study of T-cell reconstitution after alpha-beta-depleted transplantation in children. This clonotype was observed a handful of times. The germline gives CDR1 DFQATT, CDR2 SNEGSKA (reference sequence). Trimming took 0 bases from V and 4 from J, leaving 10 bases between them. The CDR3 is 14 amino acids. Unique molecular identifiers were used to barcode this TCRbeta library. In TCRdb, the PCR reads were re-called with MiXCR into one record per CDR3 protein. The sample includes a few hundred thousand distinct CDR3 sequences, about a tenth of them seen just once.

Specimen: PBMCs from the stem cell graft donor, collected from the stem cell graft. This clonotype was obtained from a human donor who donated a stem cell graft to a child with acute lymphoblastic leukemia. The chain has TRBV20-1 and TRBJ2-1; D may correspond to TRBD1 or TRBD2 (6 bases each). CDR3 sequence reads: CSAREGGFYNEQFF. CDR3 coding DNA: TGCAGTGCTAGAGAGGGGGGCTTTTACAATGAGCAGTTCTTC.